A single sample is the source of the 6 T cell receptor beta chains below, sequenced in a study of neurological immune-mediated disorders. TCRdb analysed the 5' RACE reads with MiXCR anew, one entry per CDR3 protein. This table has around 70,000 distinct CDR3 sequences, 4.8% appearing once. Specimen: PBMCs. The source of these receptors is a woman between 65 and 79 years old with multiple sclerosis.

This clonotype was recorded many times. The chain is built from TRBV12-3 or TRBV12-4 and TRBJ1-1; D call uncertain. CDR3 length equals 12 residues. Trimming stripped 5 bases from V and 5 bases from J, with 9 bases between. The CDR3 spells CASSLGVTEAFF. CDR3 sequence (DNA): TGTGCCAGCAGTCTCGGGGTGACTGAAGCTTTCTTT.

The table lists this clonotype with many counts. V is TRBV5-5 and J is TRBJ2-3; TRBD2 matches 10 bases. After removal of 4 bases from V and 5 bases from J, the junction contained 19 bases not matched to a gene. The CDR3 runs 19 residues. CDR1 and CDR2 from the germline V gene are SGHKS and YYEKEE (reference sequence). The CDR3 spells CASSPLLSGRAKREDTQYF. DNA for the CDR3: TGTGCCAGCAGCCCGCTTCTGAGCGGGAGGGCCAAGAGGGAAGATACGCAGTATTTT.

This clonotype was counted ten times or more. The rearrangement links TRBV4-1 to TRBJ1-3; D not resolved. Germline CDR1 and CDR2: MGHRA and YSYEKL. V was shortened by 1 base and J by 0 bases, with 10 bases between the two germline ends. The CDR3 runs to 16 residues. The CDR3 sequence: CASSQGREASGNTIYF. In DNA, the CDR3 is TGCGCCAGCAGCCAAGGTCGGGAGGCCTCTGGAAACACCATATATTTT.

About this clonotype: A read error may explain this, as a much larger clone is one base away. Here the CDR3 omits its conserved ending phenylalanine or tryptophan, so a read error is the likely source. The CDR3 DNA is TGTGCCAGCAGTTTAAACCGGGGACCGGAGGGCTACACCTGC. Its protein product is CASSLNRGPEGYTC. The J gene is TRBJ1-2, the V gene TRBV12-3 or TRBV12-4; D may be TRBD1 (5 bases). V gave up 2 bases and J gave up 8 bases, with 15 bases separating them. There are 14 residues in the CDR3.

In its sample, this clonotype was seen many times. This CDR3 is CASSGSPGTDKTYGYTF. In nucleotides, the CDR3 is TGTGCCAGCAGCGGAAGCCCCGGGACAGACAAGACCTATGGCTACACCTTC. The chain couples TRBV9 to TRBJ1-2; 7 bases align to TRBD1. Germline V gives CDR1 SGDLS, CDR2 YYNGEE. V was pared by 3 bases and J by 4 bases, with 15 bases of the junction left unmatched. This CDR3 spans 17 amino acids.

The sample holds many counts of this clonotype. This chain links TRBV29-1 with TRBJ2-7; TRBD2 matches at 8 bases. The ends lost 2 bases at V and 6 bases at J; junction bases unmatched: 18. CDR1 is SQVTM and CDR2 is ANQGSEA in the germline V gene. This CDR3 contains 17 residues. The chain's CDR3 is CSVESFLSGRRPGEQYF. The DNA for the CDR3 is TGCAGCGTTGAATCCTTCCTGAGCGGGAGAAGGCCCGGCGAGCAGTACTTC.